This TCR beta chain emerged from a study of blood T cell repertoires in COVID-19. Study context: Acute and convalescent COVID-19 specimens originated in the United States, Italy and Spain. Sources were T cells, B-cell-depleted T cells, or PBMCs; the material itself was cDNA or gDNA.

Original methodology: The assay estimated nucleated cells by amplifying reference gene primers. Profiled with immunoSEQ multiplex PCR; TCRdb holds only in-frame clones, not every one. V and J calls and clone size are as listed in that table; D and trimming were resolved from the DNA. The repertoire holds 95,000 to 130,000 clones, with roughly 83% as singletons. A few counts support this clone. The germline gives CDR1 GTSNPN, CDR2 SVGIG (reference sequence). V was shortened by 1 base and J by 8 bases, with 14 bases between the two germline ends. CDR3 size: 13 residues. This chain links TRBV30 with TRBJ1-1, with a tentative D call TRBD1 (6 bases). The TCR comes from a young man with acute or convalescent COVID-19. The sample was peripheral blood. The CDR3 sequence: CAWSGQGFGEAFF. In nucleotides, the CDR3 is TGTGCCTGGAGTGGTCAGGGGTTCGGAGAAGCTTTCTTT.